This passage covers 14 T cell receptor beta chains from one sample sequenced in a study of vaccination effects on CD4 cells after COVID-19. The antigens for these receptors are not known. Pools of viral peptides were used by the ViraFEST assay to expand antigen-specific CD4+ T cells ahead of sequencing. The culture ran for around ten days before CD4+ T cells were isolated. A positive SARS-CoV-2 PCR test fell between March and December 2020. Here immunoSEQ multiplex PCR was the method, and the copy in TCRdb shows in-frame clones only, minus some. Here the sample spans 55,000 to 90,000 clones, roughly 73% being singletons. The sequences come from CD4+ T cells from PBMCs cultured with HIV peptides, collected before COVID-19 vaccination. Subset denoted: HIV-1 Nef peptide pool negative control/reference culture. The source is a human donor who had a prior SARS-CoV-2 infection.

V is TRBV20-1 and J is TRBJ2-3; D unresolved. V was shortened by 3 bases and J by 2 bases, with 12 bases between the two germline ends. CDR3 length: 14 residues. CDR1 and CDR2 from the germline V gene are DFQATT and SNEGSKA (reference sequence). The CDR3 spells CSASSPSTTDTQYF. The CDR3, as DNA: TGCAGTGCTAGTAGTCCCTCCACCACAGATACGCAGTATTTT.

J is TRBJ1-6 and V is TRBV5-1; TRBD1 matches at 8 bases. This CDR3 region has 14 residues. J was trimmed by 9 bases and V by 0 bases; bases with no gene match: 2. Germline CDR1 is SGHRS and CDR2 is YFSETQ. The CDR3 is CASSLETGVSPLHF. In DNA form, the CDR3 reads TGCGCCAGCAGCTTGGAGACAGGGGTTTCACCCCTCCACTTT.

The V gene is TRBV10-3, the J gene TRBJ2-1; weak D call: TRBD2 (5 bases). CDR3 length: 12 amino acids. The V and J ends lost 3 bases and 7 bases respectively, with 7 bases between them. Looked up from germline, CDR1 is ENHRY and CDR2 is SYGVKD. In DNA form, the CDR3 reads TGTGCCATCAGTGAAATAGCGAATGAGCAGTTCTTC. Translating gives CAISEIANEQFF.

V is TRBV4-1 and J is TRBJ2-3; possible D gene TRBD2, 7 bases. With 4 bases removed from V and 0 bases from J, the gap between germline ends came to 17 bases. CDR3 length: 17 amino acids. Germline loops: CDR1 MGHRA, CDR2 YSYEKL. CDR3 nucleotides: TGCGCCAGCAGCCTTAGGGGGGGAGGGCGGAGCACAGATACGCAGTATTTT. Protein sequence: CASSLRGGGRSTDTQYF.

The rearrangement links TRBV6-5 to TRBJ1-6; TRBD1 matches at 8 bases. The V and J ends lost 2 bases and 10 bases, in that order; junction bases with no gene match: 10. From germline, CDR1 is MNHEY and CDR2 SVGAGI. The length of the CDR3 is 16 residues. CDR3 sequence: CASSYGQGWPGSPLHF. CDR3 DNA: TGTGCCAGCAGTTACGGACAGGGTTGGCCGGGCTCACCCCTCCACTTT.

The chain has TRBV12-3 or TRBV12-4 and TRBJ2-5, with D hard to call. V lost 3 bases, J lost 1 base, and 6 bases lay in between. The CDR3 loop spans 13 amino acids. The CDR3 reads CASSFQAQETQYF. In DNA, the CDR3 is TGTGCCAGCAGTTTCCAGGCCCAAGAGACCCAGTACTTC.

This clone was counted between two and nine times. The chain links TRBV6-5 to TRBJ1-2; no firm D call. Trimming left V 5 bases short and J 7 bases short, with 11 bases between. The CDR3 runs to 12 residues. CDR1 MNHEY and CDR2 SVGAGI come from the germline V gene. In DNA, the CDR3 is TGTGCCAGCAGTCGGACCCACGGTGGCTACACCTTC. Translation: CASSRTHGGYTF.

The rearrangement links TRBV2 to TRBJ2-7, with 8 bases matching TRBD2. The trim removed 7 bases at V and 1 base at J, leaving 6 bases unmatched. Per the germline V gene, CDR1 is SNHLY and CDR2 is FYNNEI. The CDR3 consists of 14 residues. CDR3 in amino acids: CASTWTSWSYEQYF. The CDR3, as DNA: TGTGCCAGCACCTGGACTAGCTGGTCCTACGAGCAGTACTTC.

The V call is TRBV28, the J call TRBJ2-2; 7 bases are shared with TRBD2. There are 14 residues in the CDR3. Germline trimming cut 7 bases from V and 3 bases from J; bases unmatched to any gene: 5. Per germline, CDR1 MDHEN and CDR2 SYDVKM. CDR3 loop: CASKNAGDTGELFF. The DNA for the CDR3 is TGTGCCAGCAAAAATGCGGGAGACACCGGGGAGCTGTTTTTT.

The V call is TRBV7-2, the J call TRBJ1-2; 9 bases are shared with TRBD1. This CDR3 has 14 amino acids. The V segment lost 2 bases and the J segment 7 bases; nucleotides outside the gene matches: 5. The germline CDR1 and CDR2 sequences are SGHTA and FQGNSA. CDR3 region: CASSLLGQGSGYTF. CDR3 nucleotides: TGTGCCAGCAGCTTATTGGGACAGGGATCTGGCTACACCTTC. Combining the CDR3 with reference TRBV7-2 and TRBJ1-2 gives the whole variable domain GAGVSQSPSNKVTEKGKDVELRCDPISGHTALYWYRQSLGQGLEFLIYFQGNSAPDKSGLPSDRFSAERTGGSVSTLTIQRTQQEDSAVYLCASSLLGQGSGYTFGSGTRLTVV.

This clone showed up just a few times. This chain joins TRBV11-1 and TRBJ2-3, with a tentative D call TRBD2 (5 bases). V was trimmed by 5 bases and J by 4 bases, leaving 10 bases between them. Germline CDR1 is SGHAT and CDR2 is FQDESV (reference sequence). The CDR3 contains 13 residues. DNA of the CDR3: TGTGCCAGCAGCCCTAGCCTAGCAGATACGCAGTATTTT. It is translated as CASSPSLADTQYF. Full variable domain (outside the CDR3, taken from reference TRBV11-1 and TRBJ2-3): EAEVAQSPRYKITEKSQAVAFWCDPISGHATLYWYRQILGQGPELLVQFQDESVVDDSQLPKDRFSAERLKGVDSTLKIQPAELGDSAMYLCASSPSLADTQYFGPGTRLTVL.

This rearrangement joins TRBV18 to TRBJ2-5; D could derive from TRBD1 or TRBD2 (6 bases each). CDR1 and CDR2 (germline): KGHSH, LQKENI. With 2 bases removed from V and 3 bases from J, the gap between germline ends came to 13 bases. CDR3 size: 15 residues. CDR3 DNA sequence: TGTGCCAGCTCACCAGGTCGGAGGGGGGAAGAGACCCAGTACTTC. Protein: CASSPGRRGEETQYF.

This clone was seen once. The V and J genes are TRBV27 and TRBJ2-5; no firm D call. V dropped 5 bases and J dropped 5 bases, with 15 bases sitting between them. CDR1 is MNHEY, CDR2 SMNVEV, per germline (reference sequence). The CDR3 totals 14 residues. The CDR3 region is CASSSRMLFETQYF. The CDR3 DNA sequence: TGTGCCAGCAGTAGTCGGATGCTCTTCGAGACCCAGTACTTC.

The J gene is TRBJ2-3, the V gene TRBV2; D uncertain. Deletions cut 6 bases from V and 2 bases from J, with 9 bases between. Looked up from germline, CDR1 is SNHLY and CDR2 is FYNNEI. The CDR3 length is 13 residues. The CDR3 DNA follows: TGTGCCAGCAGCCAACATATCACAGATACGCAGTATTTT. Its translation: CASSQHITDTQYF.